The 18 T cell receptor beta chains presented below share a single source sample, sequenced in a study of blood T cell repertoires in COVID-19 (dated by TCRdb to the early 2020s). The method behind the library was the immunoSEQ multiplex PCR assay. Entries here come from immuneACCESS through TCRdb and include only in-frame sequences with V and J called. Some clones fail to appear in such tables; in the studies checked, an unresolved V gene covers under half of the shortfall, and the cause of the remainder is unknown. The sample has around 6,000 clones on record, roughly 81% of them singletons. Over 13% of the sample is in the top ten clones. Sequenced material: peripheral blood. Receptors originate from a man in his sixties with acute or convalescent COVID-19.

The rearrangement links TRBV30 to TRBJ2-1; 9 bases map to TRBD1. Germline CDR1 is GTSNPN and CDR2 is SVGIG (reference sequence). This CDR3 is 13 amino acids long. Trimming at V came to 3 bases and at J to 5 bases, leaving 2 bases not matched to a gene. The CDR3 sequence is CAWRRTGDNEQFF. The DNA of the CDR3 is TGTGCCTGGAGGCGGACAGGGGACAATGAGCAGTTCTTC.

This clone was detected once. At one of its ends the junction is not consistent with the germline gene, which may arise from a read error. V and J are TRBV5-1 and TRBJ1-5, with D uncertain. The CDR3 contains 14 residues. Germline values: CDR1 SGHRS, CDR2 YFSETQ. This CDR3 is CASSLGVSDQPQHF. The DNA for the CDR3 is TGCGCCAGCAGCTTGGGGGTTAGCGATCAGCCCCAGCATTTT.

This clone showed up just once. This chain's CDR3 is CASSLGGGFSGNTIYF. The DNA of the CDR3 is TGTGCCAGCAGCTTAGGGGGGGGATTCTCTGGAAACACCATATATTTT. The chain has TRBV7-2 and TRBJ1-3, with D tentatively TRBD1 (5 bases). The germline V gene has CDR1 SGHTA and CDR2 FQGNSA. V lost 1 base to trimming and J lost 0 bases, with 10 bases between them. This CDR3 comprises 16 residues.

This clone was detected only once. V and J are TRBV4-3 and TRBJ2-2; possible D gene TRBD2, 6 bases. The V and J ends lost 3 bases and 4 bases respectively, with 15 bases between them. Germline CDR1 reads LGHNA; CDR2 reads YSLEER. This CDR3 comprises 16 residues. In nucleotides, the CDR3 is TGCGCCAGCAGCCAGGCCCGGGGGAGTACCACCGGGGAGCTGTTTTTT. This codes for CASSQARGSTTGELFF.

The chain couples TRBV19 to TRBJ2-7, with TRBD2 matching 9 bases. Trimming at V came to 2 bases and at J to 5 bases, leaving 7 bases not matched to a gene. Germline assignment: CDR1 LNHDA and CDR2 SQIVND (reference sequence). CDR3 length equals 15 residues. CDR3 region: CASSIRRGGDDEQYF. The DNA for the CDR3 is TGTGCCAGTAGTATACGGCGGGGGGGCGACGACGAGCAGTACTTC.

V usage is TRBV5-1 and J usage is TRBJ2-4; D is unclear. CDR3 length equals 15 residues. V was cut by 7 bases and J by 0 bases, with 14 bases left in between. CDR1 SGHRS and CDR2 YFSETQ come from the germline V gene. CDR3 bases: TGCGCCAGCCTAAAATACCCTCTAGCCAAAAACATTCAGTACTTC. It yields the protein CASLKYPLAKNIQYF.

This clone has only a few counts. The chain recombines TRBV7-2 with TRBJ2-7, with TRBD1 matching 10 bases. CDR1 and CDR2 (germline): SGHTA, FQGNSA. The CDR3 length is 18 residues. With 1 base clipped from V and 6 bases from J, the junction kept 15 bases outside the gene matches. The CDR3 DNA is TGTGCCAGCAGCTTAGTAGTCCCATCCGGGACAGGGGATGTCGAGCAGTACTTC. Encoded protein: CASSLVVPSGTGDVEQYF.

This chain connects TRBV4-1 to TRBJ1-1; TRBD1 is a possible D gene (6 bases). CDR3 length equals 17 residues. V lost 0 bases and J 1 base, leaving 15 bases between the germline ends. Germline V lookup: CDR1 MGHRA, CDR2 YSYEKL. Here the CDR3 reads CASSQDLDRQANTEAFF. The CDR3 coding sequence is TGCGCCAGCAGCCAAGATTTAGACAGGCAAGCGAACACTGAAGCTTTCTTT.

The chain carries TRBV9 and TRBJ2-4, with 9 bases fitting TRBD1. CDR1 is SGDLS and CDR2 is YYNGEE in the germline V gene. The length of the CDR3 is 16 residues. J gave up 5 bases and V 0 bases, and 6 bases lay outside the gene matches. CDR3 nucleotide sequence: TGTGCCAGCAGCGTAGCTACAGGGGGCGCGCAAAACATTCAGTACTTC. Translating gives CASSVATGGAQNIQYF.

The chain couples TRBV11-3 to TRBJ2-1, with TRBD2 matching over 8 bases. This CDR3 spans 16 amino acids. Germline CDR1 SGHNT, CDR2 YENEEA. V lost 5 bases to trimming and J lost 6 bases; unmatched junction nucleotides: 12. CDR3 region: CASSPRPSTSGNEQFF. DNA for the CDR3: TGTGCCAGCAGCCCTAGACCCTCTACTAGCGGCAATGAGCAGTTCTTC.

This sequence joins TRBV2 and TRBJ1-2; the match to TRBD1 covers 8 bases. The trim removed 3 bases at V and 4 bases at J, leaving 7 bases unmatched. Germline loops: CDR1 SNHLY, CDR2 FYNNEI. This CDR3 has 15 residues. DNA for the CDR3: TGTGCCAGCAGTGACCCAAGACAGGGGTTCTATGGCTACACCTTC. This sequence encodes CASSDPRQGFYGYTF.

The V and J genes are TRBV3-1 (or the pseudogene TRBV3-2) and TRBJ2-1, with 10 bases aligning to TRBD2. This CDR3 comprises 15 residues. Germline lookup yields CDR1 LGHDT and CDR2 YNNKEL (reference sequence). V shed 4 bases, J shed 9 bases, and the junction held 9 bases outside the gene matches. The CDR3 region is CASSPTSGFPGEQFF. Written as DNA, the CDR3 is TGTGCCAGCAGCCCGACTAGCGGGTTCCCCGGTGAGCAGTTCTTC.

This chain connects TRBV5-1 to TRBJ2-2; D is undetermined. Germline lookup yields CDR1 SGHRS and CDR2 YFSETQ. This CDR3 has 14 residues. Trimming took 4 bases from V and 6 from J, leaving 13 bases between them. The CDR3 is CASSHPGSSGELFF. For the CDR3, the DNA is TGCGCCAGCAGCCATCCTGGTAGCTCCGGGGAGCTGTTTTTT. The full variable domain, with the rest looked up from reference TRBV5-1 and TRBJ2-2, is KAGVTQTPRYLIKTRGQQVTLSCSPISGHRSVSWYQQTPGQGLQFLFEYFSETQRNKGNFPGRFSGRQFSNSRSEMNVSTLELGDSALYLCASSHPGSSGELFFGEGSRLTVL.

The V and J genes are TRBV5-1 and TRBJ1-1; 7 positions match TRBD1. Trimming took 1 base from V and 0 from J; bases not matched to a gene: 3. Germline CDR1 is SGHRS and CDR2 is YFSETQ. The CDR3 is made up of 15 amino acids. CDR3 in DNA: TGCGCCAGCAGCTTGCGGGGACAGATGAACACTGAAGCTTTCTTT. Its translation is CASSLRGQMNTEAFF.

In DNA, the CDR3 is TGTGCCAGCAGCTTAGTTAGCGGGAGAATGAATGAGCAGTTCTTC. Protein sequence: CASSLVSGRMNEQFF. V is TRBV7-8 and J is TRBJ2-1; 9 bases align to TRBD2. CDR3 size: 15 residues. Germline V lookup: CDR1 SGHVS, CDR2 FQNEAQ. With 1 base clipped from V and 7 bases from J, the junction kept 5 bases outside the gene matches.

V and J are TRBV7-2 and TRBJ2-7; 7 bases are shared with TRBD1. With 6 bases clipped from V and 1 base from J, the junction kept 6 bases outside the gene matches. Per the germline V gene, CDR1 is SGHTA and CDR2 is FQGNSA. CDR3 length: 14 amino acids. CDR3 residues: CASRTGTASYEQYF. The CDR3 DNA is TGTGCCAGCAGGACCGGGACAGCGTCCTACGAGCAGTACTTC.

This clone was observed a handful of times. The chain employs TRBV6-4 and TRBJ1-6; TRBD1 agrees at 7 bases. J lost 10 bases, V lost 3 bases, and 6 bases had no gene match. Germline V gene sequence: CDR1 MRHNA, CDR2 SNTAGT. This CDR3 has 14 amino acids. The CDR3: CASSERQGESPLHF. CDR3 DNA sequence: TGTGCCAGCAGTGAACGTCAGGGGGAATCACCCCTCCACTTT.

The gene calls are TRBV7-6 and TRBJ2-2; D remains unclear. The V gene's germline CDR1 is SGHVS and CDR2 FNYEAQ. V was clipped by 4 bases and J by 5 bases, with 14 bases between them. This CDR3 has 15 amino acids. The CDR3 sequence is CASSSWAQQTGELFF. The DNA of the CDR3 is TGTGCCAGCAGCTCCTGGGCCCAACAGACCGGGGAGCTGTTTTTT.